This T cell receptor beta chain was obtained from a study of T cell responses to AZD1222 COVID-19 vaccine. Regarding the study as a whole: Once two AZD1222 doses were given, Spike-specific TCR breadth and depth went up. The span of vaccine-associated CD4 TCRs extended across spike, with dominance at 160-218 and 743-854. Nearly half of spike-specific TCRs reportedly target variant regions that are unmutated in the B.1.351 and B.1.1.7 variants. Baseline seropositivity occurred in only a handful of AZD1222 recipients.

Comments on this clone: Its target is not known.

TCRdb's table, derived via immunoSEQ multiplex PCR, lists solely in-frame clones and lacks some. The repertoire consists of 160,000 or so clones, with 80% to 90% occurring once and the leading ten covering approximately 9.1%. CDR1 SGHNT and CDR2 YYREEE come from the germline V gene (reference sequence). Trimming took 4 bases from V and 1 from J, leaving 8 bases between them. The CDR3 has 14 amino acids. This receptor was identified in an adult who received the AZD1222 COVID-19 vaccine. The material was peripheral blood, obtained 28 days after the second AZD1222 dose. The chain has TRBV5-4 and TRBJ1-4, with unresolved D. The CDR3 nucleotides are TGTGCCAGCAGCGTGGGTGGAACTAATGAAAAACTGTTTTTT. Its translation is CASSVGGTNEKLFF.